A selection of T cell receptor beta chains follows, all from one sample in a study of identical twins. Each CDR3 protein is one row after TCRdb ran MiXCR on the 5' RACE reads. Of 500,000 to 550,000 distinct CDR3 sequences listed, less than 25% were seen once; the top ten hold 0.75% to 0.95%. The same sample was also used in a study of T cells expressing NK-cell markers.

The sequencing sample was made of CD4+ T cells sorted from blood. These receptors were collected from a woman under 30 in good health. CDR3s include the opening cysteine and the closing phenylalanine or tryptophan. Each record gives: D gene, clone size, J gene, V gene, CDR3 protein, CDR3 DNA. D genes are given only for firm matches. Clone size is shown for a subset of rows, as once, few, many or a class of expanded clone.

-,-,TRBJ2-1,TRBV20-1,CSAREILTGIVNEQFF,TGCAGTGCTAGAGAAATTTTAACGGGGATTGTCAATGAGCAGTTCTTC
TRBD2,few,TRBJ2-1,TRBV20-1,CSAGPSGGANEQFF,TGCAGTGCTGGCCCTAGCGGGGGGGCGAATGAGCAGTTCTTC
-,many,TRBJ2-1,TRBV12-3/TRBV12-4,CASSYYNEQFF,TGTGCCAGCAGCTACTACAATGAGCAGTTCTTC
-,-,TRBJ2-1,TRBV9,CASSVVSGTKFF,TGTGCCAGCAGCGTAGTAAGTGGAACGAAGTTCTTC
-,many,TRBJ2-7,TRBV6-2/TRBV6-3,CASSPGTLGTEQYF,TGTGCCAGCAGTCCGGGGACCCTTGGGACCGAGCAGTACTTC
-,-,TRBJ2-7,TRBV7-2,CASSLGGVRSYEQYF,TGTGCCAGCAGCTTAGGGGGGGTAAGATCCTACGAGCAGTACTTC
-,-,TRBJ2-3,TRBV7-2,CASSLGGPSTDTQYF,TGTGCCAGCAGCTTAGGGGGACCGAGCACAGATACGCAGTATTTT
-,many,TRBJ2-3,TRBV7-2,CASSPHVGADTQYF,TGTGCCAGCAGCCCCCACGTTGGGGCAGATACGCAGTATTTT
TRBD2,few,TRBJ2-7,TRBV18,CASSAGGRSYEQYF,TGTGCCAGCTCAGCCGGGGGGAGGAGCTACGAGCAGTACTTC
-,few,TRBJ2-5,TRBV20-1,CSAAGRRQETQYF,TGCAGTGCTGCGGGACGGCGACAAGAGACCCAGTACTTC
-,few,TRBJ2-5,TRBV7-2,CASSLMIIASGETQYF,TGTGCCAGCAGCTTAATGATTATTGCCAGCGGGGAGACCCAGTACTTC
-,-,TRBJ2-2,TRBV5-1,CASSLVFSTGELFF,TGCGCCAGCAGCTTGGTGTTCTCTACCGGGGAGCTGTTTTTT
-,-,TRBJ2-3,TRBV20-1,CSAFGADSTDTQYF,TGCAGTGCCTTCGGGGCGGATAGCACAGATACGCAGTATTTT
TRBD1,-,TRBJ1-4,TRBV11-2,CASSVTGGEKLFF,TGTGCCAGCAGCGTGACAGGGGGCGAAAAACTGTTTTTT
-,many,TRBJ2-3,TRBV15,CATSREPTDTQYF,TGTGCCACCAGCAGAGAACCCACAGATACGCAGTATTTT
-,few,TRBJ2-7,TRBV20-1,CSASSEGFTYEQYF,TGCAGTGCTAGCTCCGAGGGGTTCACCTACGAGCAGTACTTC
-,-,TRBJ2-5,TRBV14,CASSQALASETQYF,TGTGCCAGCAGCCAAGCACTAGCCAGTGAGACCCAGTACTTC
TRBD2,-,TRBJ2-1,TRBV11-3,CASSQLGVAGANEQFF,TGTGCCAGCAGCCAACTCGGGGTAGCGGGGGCTAATGAGCAGTTCTTC
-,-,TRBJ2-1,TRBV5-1,CASSLVVWGDSYNEQFF,TGCGCCAGCAGCTTGGTAGTATGGGGGGACTCCTACAATGAGCAGTTCTTC
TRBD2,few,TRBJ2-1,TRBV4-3,CASSLGLAGGHEQFF,TGCGCCAGCAGCCTCGGACTAGCGGGAGGGCATGAGCAGTTCTTC
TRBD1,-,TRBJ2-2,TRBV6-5,CASSYLRGGDRHTGELFF,TGTGCCAGCAGTTACCTTCGAGGCGGGGACAGGCACACCGGGGAGCTGTTTTTT
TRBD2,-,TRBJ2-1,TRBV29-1,CSVLGGRGHEQFF,TGCAGCGTTCTGGGCGGGAGAGGCCATGAGCAGTTCTTC
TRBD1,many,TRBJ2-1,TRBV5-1,CASSLGTGGARFF,TGCGCCAGCAGCTTGGGCACAGGGGGCGCAAGGTTCTTC
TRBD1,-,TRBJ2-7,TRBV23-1,CATGDRAITYEQYF,TGCGCCACCGGCGACAGGGCCATCACCTACGAGCAGTACTTC
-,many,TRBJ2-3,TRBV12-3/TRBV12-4,CASRLRTDTQYF,TGTGCCAGCAGACTTAGAACAGATACGCAGTATTTT
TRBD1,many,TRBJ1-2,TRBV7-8,CASSLSDRVYGYTF,TGTGCCAGCAGCTTATCCGACAGGGTATATGGCTACACCTTC
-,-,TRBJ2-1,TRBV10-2,CASSDGVSYNEQFF,TGCGCCAGCAGTGATGGTGTCTCCTACAATGAGCAGTTCTTC
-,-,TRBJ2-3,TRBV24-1,CATSDLLTDTQYF,TGTGCCACCAGTGACTTGCTCACAGATACGCAGTATTTT
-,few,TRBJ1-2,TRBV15,CATSRDRVPDGYTF,TGTGCCACCAGCAGAGATAGGGTCCCGGATGGCTACACCTTC
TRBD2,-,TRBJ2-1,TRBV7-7,CASSLIAGEGEQFF,TGTGCCAGCAGCTTAATCGCGGGGGAGGGTGAGCAGTTCTTC
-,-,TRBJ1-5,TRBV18,CASSPVGVGQPQHF,TGTGCCAGCTCACCAGTGGGGGTAGGACAGCCCCAGCATTTT
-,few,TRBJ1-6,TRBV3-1,CASSPQPEYNSPLHF,TGTGCCAGCAGCCCCCAACCAGAGTATAATTCACCCCTCCACTTT
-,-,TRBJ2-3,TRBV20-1,CSARGQRTTTDTQYF,TGCAGTGCTCGAGGACAAAGAACTACCACAGATACGCAGTATTTT
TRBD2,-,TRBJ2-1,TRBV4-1,CASSHKDRAGVGNEQFF,TGCGCCAGCAGCCACAAAGACCGAGCGGGAGTGGGCAATGAGCAGTTCTTC
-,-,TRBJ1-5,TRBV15,CATRHLGLAQHF,TGTGCCACCAGACATTTAGGTCTGGCCCAGCATTTT
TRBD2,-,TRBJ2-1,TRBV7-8,CASSLRRLADYNEQFF,TGTGCCAGCAGCCTCCGACGACTAGCGGATTACAATGAGCAGTTCTTC
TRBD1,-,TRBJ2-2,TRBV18,CASSAGTGMNTGELFF,TGTGCCAGCTCGGCCGGGACAGGCATGAACACCGGGGAGCTGTTTTTT
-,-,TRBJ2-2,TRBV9,CASSTSGATGELFF,TGTGCCAGCAGCACCTCGGGGGCGACCGGGGAGCTGTTTTTT
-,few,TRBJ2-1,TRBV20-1,CSARPRSDEQFF,TGCAGTGCTAGACCCCGGTCCGATGAGCAGTTCTTC
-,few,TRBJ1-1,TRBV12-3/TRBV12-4,CASSLFWGGTEAFF,TGTGCCAGCAGTTTATTTTGGGGCGGCACTGAAGCTTTCTTT
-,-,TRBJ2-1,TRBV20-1,CSARDRGSVQFF,TGCAGTGCTAGAGATCGAGGATCGGTGCAGTTCTTC
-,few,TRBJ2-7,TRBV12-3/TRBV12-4,CASSFWQGKTYEQYF,TGTGCCAGCAGTTTTTGGCAGGGGAAGACCTACGAGCAGTACTTC
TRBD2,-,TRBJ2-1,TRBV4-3,CASSQDLAGGSTRGYNEQFF,TGCGCCAGCAGCCAAGACCTAGCGGGAGGGTCCACCCGGGGCTACAATGAGCAGTTCTTC
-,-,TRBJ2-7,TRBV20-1,CSAYRDSNYEQYF,TGCAGTGCTTACCGGGACTCCAACTACGAGCAGTACTTC
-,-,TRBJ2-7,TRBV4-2,CASSQDRSAINEQYF,TGTGCCAGCAGCCAAGACAGGTCGGCAATAAACGAGCAGTACTTC
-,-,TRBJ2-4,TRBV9,CASSVCQYF,TGTGCCAGCAGCGTATGTCAGTACTTC